This T cell receptor beta chain derives from a study of cytomegalovirus exposure and HLA in healthy donors. Study information: The roughly 670 first-cohort repertoires and the 95 to 150 validation repertoires shared the same platform, a later analysis reported.

The data were produced by immunoSEQ multiplex PCR, yet TCRdb's version contains in-frame clones alone and is incomplete. Of some 170,000 clones in the sample, approximately 89% were seen once. Germline assignment: CDR1 PRHDT and CDR2 FYEKMQ (reference sequence). The CDR3 covers 16 residues. V lost 5 bases and J lost 5; bases outside the gene matches: 13. Study outcomes and limitations: Confirmation was obtained in vitro that a few CMV-associated chains are specific for CMV antigens.

For this clone: Antigen specificity is unknown.

This sequence joins TRBV13 and TRBJ2-3; 7 nucleotides agree with TRBD2. The receptor was derived from a man aged 18 to 30 in good health and CMV-seropositive. The sequenced sample was PBMCs. The CDR3 spells CASSPAGTTFIDTQYF. In DNA form, the CDR3 reads TGTGCCAGCAGCCCAGCCGGGACTACCTTTATAGATACGCAGTATTTT.